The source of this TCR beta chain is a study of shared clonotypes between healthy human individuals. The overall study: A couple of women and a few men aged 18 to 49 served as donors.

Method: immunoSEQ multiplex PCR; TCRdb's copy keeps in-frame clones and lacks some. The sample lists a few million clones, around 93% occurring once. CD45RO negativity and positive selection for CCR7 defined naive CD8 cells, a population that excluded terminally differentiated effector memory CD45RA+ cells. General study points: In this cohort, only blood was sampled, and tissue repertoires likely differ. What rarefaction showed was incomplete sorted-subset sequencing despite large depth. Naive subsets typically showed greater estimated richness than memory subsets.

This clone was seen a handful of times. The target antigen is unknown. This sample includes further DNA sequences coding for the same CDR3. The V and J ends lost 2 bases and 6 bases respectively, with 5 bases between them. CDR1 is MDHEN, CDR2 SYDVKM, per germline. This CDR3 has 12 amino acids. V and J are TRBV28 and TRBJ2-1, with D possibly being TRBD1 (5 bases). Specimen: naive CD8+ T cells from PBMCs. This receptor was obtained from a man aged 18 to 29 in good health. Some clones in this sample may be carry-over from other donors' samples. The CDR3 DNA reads TGTGCCAGCAGTTTAAGGGGCAATGAGCAGTTCTTC. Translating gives CASSLRGNEQFF. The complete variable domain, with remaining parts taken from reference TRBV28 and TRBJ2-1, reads DVKVTQSSRYLVKRTGEKVFLECVQDMDHENMFWYRQDPGLGLRLIYFSYDVKMKEKGDIPEGYSVSREKKERFSLILESASTNQTSMYLCASSLRGNEQFFGPGTRLTVL.